Listed below are T cell receptor beta chains from one sample, sequenced in a study of regulatory T cells in long-lasting Graves disease. From the multiplex PCR reads, TCRdb called clonotypes with MiXCR, one entry per CDR3 protein. The sample includes 350,000 to 500,000 distinct CDR3 sequences, over 20% seen only once; the top ten take more than 13%. The sample consisted of peripheral blood mononuclear cells (PBMCs), taken when the disease was refractory, from a patient treated with antithyroid drugs. The receptors were sampled from a female donor with Graves disease. Each CDR3 is given with its conserved first and last residue. The order of the fields is J gene, V gene, D gene, CDR3 protein. The D gene is left open where the match is weak.

j_gene: TRBJ1-2; v_gene: TRBV3-1; d_gene: TRBD1; CDR3aa: CASTGTGNYGYTF
j_gene: TRBJ1-2; v_gene: TRBV28; d_gene: -; CDR3aa: CASSSQVGGYTF
j_gene: TRBJ2-4; v_gene: TRBV28; d_gene: -; CDR3aa: CASRRTLAKNIQYF
j_gene: TRBJ1-1; v_gene: TRBV19; d_gene: -; CDR3aa: CASSIVATMNTEAFF
j_gene: TRBJ2-7; v_gene: TRBV28; d_gene: TRBD2; CDR3aa: CASSPTSGVTYEQYF
j_gene: TRBJ2-7; v_gene: TRBV10-2; d_gene: TRBD2; CDR3aa: CASGRGGSEQYF
j_gene: TRBJ2-5; v_gene: TRBV11-2; d_gene: TRBD2; CDR3aa: CASSLGTSGSSETQYF
j_gene: TRBJ1-4; v_gene: TRBV28; d_gene: -; CDR3aa: CASSFSGGVEKLFF
j_gene: TRBJ2-5; v_gene: TRBV12-3/TRBV12-4; d_gene: TRBD2; CDR3aa: CASSFLREGLETQYF
j_gene: TRBJ1-5; v_gene: TRBV10-3; d_gene: TRBD1; CDR3aa: CAISTGTGRQPQHF
j_gene: TRBJ1-1; v_gene: TRBV5-1; d_gene: -; CDR3aa: CASSLSQNTGAFF
j_gene: TRBJ2-1; v_gene: TRBV12-3/TRBV12-4; d_gene: -; CDR3aa: CASSVGRRGWGNEQFF
j_gene: TRBJ2-7; v_gene: TRBV20-1; d_gene: -; CDR3aa: CSARAGYYEQYF
j_gene: TRBJ1-2; v_gene: TRBV6-1; d_gene: TRBD1; CDR3aa: CASSNTPGQVDGYTF
j_gene: TRBJ1-6; v_gene: TRBV11-2; d_gene: -; CDR3aa: CASSSRTGISPLHF
j_gene: TRBJ2-2; v_gene: TRBV12-5; d_gene: -; CDR3aa: CASARGTNTGELFF
j_gene: TRBJ1-5; v_gene: TRBV2; d_gene: TRBD1; CDR3aa: CASSSSGGLYPPQHF
j_gene: TRBJ2-7; v_gene: TRBV28; d_gene: -; CDR3aa: CASSPGRGRYEQYF
j_gene: TRBJ2-2; v_gene: TRBV24-1; d_gene: -; CDR3aa: CATSPGTVTGELFF
j_gene: TRBJ2-5; v_gene: TRBV2; d_gene: TRBD2; CDR3aa: CASSRRTSGTETQYF
j_gene: TRBJ2-7; v_gene: TRBV7-9; d_gene: -; CDR3aa: CASSLAVSSSQISYEQYF
j_gene: TRBJ2-7; v_gene: TRBV28; d_gene: TRBD1; CDR3aa: CASSVGDREDYEQYF
j_gene: TRBJ1-3; v_gene: TRBV20-1; d_gene: TRBD1; CDR3aa: CSARKGQDRPTIYF
j_gene: TRBJ2-2; v_gene: TRBV4-1; d_gene: -; CDR3aa: CASSQESMDYRNTGELFF
j_gene: TRBJ2-5; v_gene: TRBV12-3/TRBV12-4; d_gene: TRBD2; CDR3aa: CASSPHRGGETQYF
j_gene: TRBJ2-1; v_gene: TRBV20-1; d_gene: TRBD2; CDR3aa: CSAPAGRGGVDEQFF
j_gene: TRBJ1-4; v_gene: TRBV12-3/TRBV12-4; d_gene: -; CDR3aa: CASSPRWGDPTNEKLFF
j_gene: TRBJ1-2; v_gene: TRBV30; d_gene: -; CDR3aa: CAWSVGGFYGYTF
j_gene: TRBJ2-2; v_gene: TRBV6-1; d_gene: TRBD1; CDR3aa: CASSSVDRVAGELFF
j_gene: TRBJ2-6; v_gene: TRBV5-1; d_gene: -; CDR3aa: CASSLPDSGANVLTF
j_gene: TRBJ2-5; v_gene: TRBV15; d_gene: -; CDR3aa: CATSSTPYWSTSETQYF
j_gene: TRBJ1-3; v_gene: TRBV28; d_gene: -; CDR3aa: CASTSGAKGGNTIYF
j_gene: TRBJ2-7; v_gene: TRBV11-2; d_gene: TRBD1; CDR3aa: CASSLERGQGYEQYF
j_gene: TRBJ2-5; v_gene: TRBV2; d_gene: TRBD2; CDR3aa: CASIVGSGSGETQYF
j_gene: TRBJ1-2; v_gene: TRBV27; d_gene: -; CDR3aa: CASSASEQGFGYGYTF
j_gene: TRBJ1-5; v_gene: TRBV20-1; d_gene: -; CDR3aa: CSAKAQDHQPQHF
j_gene: TRBJ2-2; v_gene: TRBV2; d_gene: -; CDR3aa: CASSVGLGNTGELFF
j_gene: TRBJ1-5; v_gene: TRBV29-1; d_gene: -; CDR3aa: CSVIGGEKNQPQHF